These 15 T cell receptor beta chains share one sample of origin, sequenced in a study of blood T cell repertoires in COVID-19. Profiled with immunoSEQ multiplex PCR; TCRdb holds only in-frame clones, not every one. The repertoire holds 200,000 to 250,000 clones, with 85% to 90% as singletons. Sequencing used PBMCs or T cells enriched from blood (not recorded which). The receptors originated from a man aged 50 to 59 who had been exposed to COVID-19.

The rearrangement links TRBV24-1 to TRBJ2-5; 10 bases fit TRBD1. Trimming took 5 bases from V and 4 from J; bases not matched to a gene: 6. The CDR3 length is 15 residues. Germline assignment: CDR1 KGHDR and CDR2 SFDVKD. DNA of the CDR3: TGTGCCACCAGTGTCACCGGGACAGGGGTAGAGACCCAGTACTTC. Translated: CATSVTGTGVETQYF.

The gene calls are TRBV2 and TRBJ1-3; D gene unclear. The V gene's germline CDR1 is SNHLY and CDR2 FYNNEI. This CDR3 has 16 residues. The V end lost 4 bases, the J end lost 2 bases, and 15 bases lay between the germline ends. CDR3 in DNA: TGTGCCAGCAGTGTCGAGCAGCCGGCGGCTGGAAACACCATATATTTT. Amino acids: CASSVEQPAAGNTIYF.

The chain links TRBV15 to TRBJ1-2, with D possibly matching TRBD1 (5 bases). Germline CDR1 LNHNV, CDR2 YYDKDF (reference sequence). This CDR3 has 16 amino acids. V lost 4 bases and J 5 bases, leaving 20 bases between the germline ends. The CDR3, as DNA: TGTGCCACCAGCATTGACCGGGACGGGGAGGGATATGGCTACACCTTC. As protein: CATSIDRDGEGYGYTF.

The rearrangement uses TRBV6-5 and TRBJ1-2; 8 bases match TRBD1. The CDR3 contains 14 residues. Germline V gives CDR1 MNHEY, CDR2 SVGAGI. V trimming: 7 bases; J trimming: 6 bases; junction bases outside the gene matches: 10. Here the CDR3 reads CASKRDRLLDGYTF. In DNA form, the CDR3 reads TGTGCCAGCAAAAGGGACAGGTTGTTGGATGGCTACACCTTC.

This clone was recorded once. In the same sample, other DNA sequences code for this CDR3. The rearrangement uses TRBV18 and TRBJ1-1, with TRBD1 as a possible D gene (5 bases). Trimming cost V 3 bases and J 1 base, with 9 bases left between them. Looked up from germline, CDR1 is KGHSH and CDR2 is LQKENI. This CDR3 is built from 14 residues. The CDR3 DNA sequence: TGTGCCAGCTCACCGGCGGGGCCGAACACTGAAGCTTTCTTT. Translated: CASSPAGPNTEAFF.

The CDR3 bases are TGTGCCAGCAGCGACAGGACCAATCAGCCCCAGCATTTT. Translation: CASSDRTNQPQHF. The chain joins TRBV27 to TRBJ1-5; a possible D gene is TRBD1 (6 bases). Germline lookup yields CDR1 MNHEY and CDR2 SMNVEV (reference sequence). Deletions cut 6 bases from V and 3 bases from J, with 9 bases between. This CDR3 contains 13 residues.

The chain recombines TRBV3-1 (or the pseudogene TRBV3-2) with TRBJ2-1, with a weak D call TRBD2 (5 bases). The CDR3 has 16 amino acids. CDR1 and CDR2 from the germline V gene are LGHDT and YNNKEL (reference sequence). V was pared by 1 base and J by 7 bases, with 17 bases between. CDR3 nucleotides: TGTGCCAGCAGCCAAGGGTCGTCGGGATCTTGGAATGAGCAGTTCTTC. This codes for CASSQGSSGSWNEQFF.

The sample holds a few counts of this clone. The chain links TRBV28 to TRBJ2-3; 7 bases align to TRBD2. Losses at the gene ends were 7 bases for V and 0 bases for J; bases not matched to a gene: 10. CDR1 is MDHEN, CDR2 SYDVKM, per germline. CDR3 length equals 16 residues. The CDR3 bases are TGTGCCAGCACCCTTGGGGGGGGTAGGAGCACAGATACGCAGTATTTT. Translated, it gives CASTLGGGRSTDTQYF.

The rearrangement uses TRBV7-8 and TRBJ2-7; TRBD2 matches 10 bases. Germline CDR1 is SGHVS and CDR2 is FQNEAQ. This CDR3 has 16 residues. The J segment lost 2 bases and the V segment lost 5 bases, leaving 9 bases of the junction unmatched. CDR3 bases: TGTGCCAGCAGCCCGTCCGCCAGCGGGGGGGCCTACGAGCAGTACTTC. It specifies CASSPSASGGAYEQYF. Drawing the rest from reference TRBV7-8 and TRBJ2-7, the complete variable domain is GAGVSQSPRYKVAKRGQDVALRCDPISGHVSLFWYQQALGQGPEFLTYFQNEAQLDKSGLPSDRFFAERPEGSVSTLKIQRTQQEDSAVYLCASSPSASGGAYEQYFGPGTRLTVT.

CDR3 coding DNA: TGCGCCAGCAGCTTGGGACAGGGGGATGAGACCCAGTACTTC. Protein sequence: CASSLGQGDETQYF. This sequence joins TRBV5-1 and TRBJ2-5, with 9 nucleotides matching TRBD1. The V and J ends lost 0 bases and 5 bases, in that order; junction bases with no gene match: 2. This CDR3 comprises 14 residues. CDR1 is SGHRS, CDR2 YFSETQ, per germline. Using reference TRBV5-1 and TRBJ2-5 for the parts outside the CDR3, the full variable domain is KAGVTQTPRYLIKTRGQQVTLSCSPISGHRSVSWYQQTPGQGLQFLFEYFSETQRNKGNFPGRFSGRQFSNSRSEMNVSTLELGDSALYLCASSLGQGDETQYFGPGTRLLVL.

The genes are TRBV7-2 and TRBJ1-4, with a possible D match to TRBD1 (6 bases). The CDR3 is 15 residues long. Germline V gene sequence: CDR1 SGHTA, CDR2 FQGNSA. Trimming removed 2 bases at V and 0 bases at J, with 7 bases between. DNA for the CDR3: TGTGCCAGCAGCTTAAACAGGGCAACTAATGAAAAACTGTTTTTT. Translating it yields CASSLNRATNEKLFF.

This chain links TRBV24-1 with TRBJ2-5; 7 positions match TRBD2. The CDR3 runs to 13 residues. Trimming cost V 0 bases and J 10 bases; bases outside gene matches: 4. The V gene's germline CDR1 is KGHDR and CDR2 SFDVKD. This CDR3 reads CATSDLLGGIQYF. CDR3 nucleotide sequence: TGTGCCACCAGTGATTTGTTGGGGGGGATCCAGTACTTC.

This chain connects TRBV28 to TRBJ2-1; 8 positions agree with TRBD2. The CDR3 is 19 residues long. Germline V gives CDR1 MDHEN, CDR2 SYDVKM. Trimming cost V 4 bases and J 0 bases; bases outside gene matches: 14. CDR3 bases: TGTGCCAGCAGTTCGTCGGGACTAGGGGGGATGAGCTCCTACAATGAGCAGTTCTTC. This encodes CASSSSGLGGMSSYNEQFF.

At least ten counts were recorded for this clone. V usage is TRBV3-1 (or the pseudogene TRBV3-2) and J usage is TRBJ1-6; maybe TRBD1 (5 bases). V shed 5 bases and J shed 8 bases, with 16 bases lying between them. CDR1 LGHDT and CDR2 YNNKEL come from the germline V gene (reference sequence). This CDR3 is 15 amino acids long. The CDR3 sequence is CASSSGTGGDSPLHF. The CDR3 DNA reads as TGTGCCAGCAGCTCCGGGACTGGTGGGGATTCACCCCTCCACTTT.

As concerns this clone: This sample includes further DNA sequences coding for the same CDR3. The chain employs TRBV5-1 and TRBJ1-1; 7 bases agree with TRBD1. The CDR3 is 14 amino acids. V dropped 4 bases and J dropped 0; count of bases not matched to a gene: 3. Per germline, CDR1 SGHRS and CDR2 YFSETQ. CDR3 residues: CASSRTGMNTEAFF. CDR3 nucleotides: TGCGCCAGCAGCAGGACAGGAATGAACACTGAAGCTTTCTTT.